A selection of T cell receptor beta chains follows, all from one sample in a study of T cells expressing NK-cell markers. One entry per CDR3 protein, without DNA, is what TCRdb gives after re-calling the 5' RACE reads. The sample shows over 150,000 distinct CDR3 sequences, and over 35% sits with its ten largest clones. Specimen: blood T cells: a sorted CD56 or NKG2C T cell subset, CD4+ or CD8+ T cells, or bulk PBMC T cells (not recorded which). These TCRs come from a woman in her 50s in good health. The CDR3 runs from the conserved cysteine through the conserved F or W.

len: 15
v_gene: TRBV5-5
j_gene: TRBJ2-1
CDR3aa: CASSRKGQGTNEQFF

len: 14
v_gene: TRBV7-9
j_gene: TRBJ2-1
CDR3aa: CASSPAPTENEQFF

len: 14
v_gene: TRBV12-3/TRBV12-4
j_gene: TRBJ1-4
CDR3aa: CASSYQTVYEKLFF

len: 13
v_gene: TRBV18
j_gene: TRBJ1-2
CDR3aa: CASSPEPTYGYTF

len: 18
v_gene: TRBV13
j_gene: TRBJ2-1
CDR3aa: CASSSEGLAGSSYNEQFF

len: 15
v_gene: TRBV11-2
j_gene: TRBJ2-7
CDR3aa: CASRHPGLGVLEQYF

len: 13
v_gene: TRBV29-1
j_gene: TRBJ2-7
CDR3aa: CSVGGGERHEQYF

len: 16
v_gene: TRBV20-1
j_gene: TRBJ1-4
CDR3aa: CSARAPTGATNEKLFF

len: 16
v_gene: TRBV4-1
j_gene: TRBJ1-1
CDR3aa: CASSQGDRGPGTEAFF

len: 14
v_gene: TRBV4-1
j_gene: TRBJ2-5
CDR3aa: CASSQGEGPETQYF

len: 16
v_gene: TRBV7-6
j_gene: TRBJ2-5
CDR3aa: CASSSGGTALQETQYF

len: 17
v_gene: TRBV5-4
j_gene: TRBJ2-6
CDR3aa: CASSLDGLVSGANVLTF

len: 13
v_gene: TRBV19
j_gene: TRBJ1-1
CDR3aa: CATSTALNTEAFF

len: 20
v_gene: TRBV2
j_gene: TRBJ1-5
CDR3aa: CASSEVIQGQGGDSNQPQHF

len: 13
v_gene: TRBV9
j_gene: TRBJ2-1
CDR3aa: CASSVVPLDEQFF

len: 13
v_gene: TRBV11-2
j_gene: TRBJ1-1
CDR3aa: CASGTGMNTEAFF

len: 12
v_gene: TRBV6-5
j_gene: TRBJ2-2
CDR3aa: CATLQGRGELFF

len: 18
v_gene: TRBV9
j_gene: TRBJ2-6
CDR3aa: CASSVVGGQGSGANVLTF

len: 18
v_gene: TRBV5-1
j_gene: TRBJ2-1
CDR3aa: CASTLRAGASLVGNEQFF

len: 16
v_gene: TRBV30
j_gene: TRBJ2-3
CDR3aa: CAWSVGTGSSTDTQYF

len: 13
v_gene: TRBV27
j_gene: TRBJ2-1
CDR3aa: CASSPRTRSEQFF

len: 15
v_gene: TRBV10-3
j_gene: TRBJ2-2
CDR3aa: CAITGTATNTGELFF

len: 16
v_gene: TRBV20-1
j_gene: TRBJ2-5
CDR3aa: CSARDPSTLYQETQYF

len: 15
v_gene: TRBV7-2
j_gene: TRBJ2-7
CDR3aa: CASSLIGTSTYEQYF